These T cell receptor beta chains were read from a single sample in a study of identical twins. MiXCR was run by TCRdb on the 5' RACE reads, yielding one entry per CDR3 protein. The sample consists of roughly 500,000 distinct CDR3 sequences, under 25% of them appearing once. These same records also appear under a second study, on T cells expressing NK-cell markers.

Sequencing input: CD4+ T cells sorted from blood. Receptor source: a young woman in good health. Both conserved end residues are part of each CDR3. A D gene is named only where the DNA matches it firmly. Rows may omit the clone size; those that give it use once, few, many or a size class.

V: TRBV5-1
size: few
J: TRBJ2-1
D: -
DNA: TGCGCCAGCAGCTTGACCCCGACAGGCCTCAGCTCCTACAATGAGCAGTTCTTC
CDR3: CASSLTPTGLSSYNEQFF

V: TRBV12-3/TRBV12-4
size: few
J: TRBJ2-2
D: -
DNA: TGTGCCAGCAGTTTAGGGGCGTGGGTCGCGAACACCGGGGAGCTGTTTTTT
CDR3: CASSLGAWVANTGELFF

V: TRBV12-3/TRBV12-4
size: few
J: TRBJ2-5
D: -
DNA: TGTGCCAGCTCCTCGTGGGGGGCCCAGTACTTC
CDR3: CASSSWGAQYF

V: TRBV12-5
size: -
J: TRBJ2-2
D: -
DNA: TGTGCTAGTGGTCTCGGACAGACTCAAACGAACACCGGGGAGCTGTTTTTT
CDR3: CASGLGQTQTNTGELFF

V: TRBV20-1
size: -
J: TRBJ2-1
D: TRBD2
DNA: TGCAGTGCTAGAGCGAGCGGGAGGGCCACTGAGCAGTTCTTC
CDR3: CSARASGRATEQFF

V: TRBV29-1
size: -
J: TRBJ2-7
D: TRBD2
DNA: TGCAGCGTTGCCCAATGGGAGGGGAGCCACGAGCAGTACTTC
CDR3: CSVAQWEGSHEQYF

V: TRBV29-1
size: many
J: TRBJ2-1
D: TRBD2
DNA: TGCAGCGTTGAAGCGTCTAGCGGGGGATCGAGCTCCTACAATGAGCAGTTCTTC
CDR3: CSVEASSGGSSSYNEQFF

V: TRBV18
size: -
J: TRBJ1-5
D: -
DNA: TGTGCCAGCTCACCATGGGGGGGCAATCAGCCCCAGCATTTT
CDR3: CASSPWGGNQPQHF

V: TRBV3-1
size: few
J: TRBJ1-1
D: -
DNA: TGTGCCAGCAGCCAGATAAGAGCCAGCCTGAACACTGAAGCTTTCTTT
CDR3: CASSQIRASLNTEAFF

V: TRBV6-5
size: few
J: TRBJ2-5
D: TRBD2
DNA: TGTGCCAGCAGTTACTCGGCTAGCGGGGGCTCTAGGGAGACCCAGTACTTC
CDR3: CASSYSASGGSRETQYF

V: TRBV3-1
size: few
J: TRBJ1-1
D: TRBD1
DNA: TGTGCCAGCAGCCAGGGACAGGGGCGAGCTTTCTTT
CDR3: CASSQGQGRAFF

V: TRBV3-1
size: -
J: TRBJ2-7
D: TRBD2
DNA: TGTGCCAGCAGCCAAGAAACTCCTAGCGGGAAGGACGAGCAGTACTTC
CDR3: CASSQETPSGKDEQYF

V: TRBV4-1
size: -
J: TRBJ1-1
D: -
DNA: TGCGCCAGCAGCCAAGTTCGCCAGGTGAACACTGAAGCTTTCTTT
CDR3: CASSQVRQVNTEAFF

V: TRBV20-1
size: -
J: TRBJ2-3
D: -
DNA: TGCAGTGCTAGTTATAGGGGCGCGGGAGATACGCAGTATTTT
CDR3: CSASYRGAGDTQYF

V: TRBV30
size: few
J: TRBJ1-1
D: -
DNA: TGTGCCTGGAGTGTCATGGGCAACACTGAAGCTTTCTTT
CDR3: CAWSVMGNTEAFF

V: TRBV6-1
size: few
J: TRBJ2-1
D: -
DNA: TGTGCCAGCAGTACCGGGGTGGGGGAGAACAATGAGCAGTTCTTC
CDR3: CASSTGVGENNEQFF

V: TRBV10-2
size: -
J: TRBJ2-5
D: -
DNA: TGCGCCAGCGGCAGGGACGGACGAGAGACCCAGTACTTC
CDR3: CASGRDGRETQYF

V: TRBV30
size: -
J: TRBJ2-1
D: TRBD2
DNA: TGTGCCTGGAGTCGAAGGACTAGCGGGAGGTTCAATGAGCAGTTCTTC
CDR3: CAWSRRTSGRFNEQFF

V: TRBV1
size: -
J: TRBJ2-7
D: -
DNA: TGCACCAGCAGCCAAGGACTAGCGGGGCCTGATCTTTCCTACGAGCAGTACTTC
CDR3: CTSSQGLAGPDLSYEQYF

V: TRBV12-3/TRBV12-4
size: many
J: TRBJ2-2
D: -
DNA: TGTGCCAGCAGTTTAGTCAGATTGAACACCGGGGAGCTGTTTTTT
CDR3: CASSLVRLNTGELFF